This passage covers 18 T cell receptor beta chains from one sample sequenced in a study of T-cell memory formation after mild COVID-19. TCRdb recomputed calls from the 5' RACE reads with MiXCR, one row per CDR3 protein. The sample lists some 150,000 distinct CDR3 sequences, roughly 19% occurring once. The sample was PBMCs or a T cell subset sorted from them (not recorded which). The receptors come from an adult woman who had mild COVID-19 (a few samples of this study predate the infection). Cell type and time point are not known.

The rearrangement links TRBV5-5 to TRBJ2-5; possible D gene TRBD2, 5 bases. Deletions cut 3 bases from V and 2 bases from J, with 20 bases between. The CDR3 extends over 17 amino acids. In germline, CDR1 is SGHKS, CDR2 YYEKEE (reference sequence). The chain's CDR3 is CASSSIEYGEGQETQYF. CDR3 nucleotides: TGTGCCAGCAGCTCAATCGAATACGGGGAAGGGCAAGAGACCCAGTACTTC.

The sample holds a few counts of this clonotype. The rearrangement joins TRBV24-1 to TRBJ1-1; D not certain. The CDR3 runs 16 residues. Germline values: CDR1 KGHDR, CDR2 SFDVKD. Between the trimmed V and J ends, which lost 0 bases and 1 base, there was a span of 11 bases. CDR3 sequence reads: CATSDLLRQANTEAFF. The CDR3 DNA is TGTGCCACCAGTGATTTGCTACGGCAGGCGAACACTGAAGCTTTCTTT.

This clonotype showed up just a few times. V usage is TRBV4-1 and J usage is TRBJ1-1; D is possibly TRBD1 (6 bases). Trimming cost V 4 bases and J 6 bases, with 15 bases left between them. Germline loops: CDR1 MGHRA, CDR2 YSYEKL. The CDR3 runs 14 residues. CDR3 sequence (DNA): TGCGCCAGCAGCCCCCGAACAGGGTACGCTGAAGCTTTCTTT. This translates into CASSPRTGYAEAFF.

This clonotype occurred a few times. The chain employs TRBV19 and TRBJ2-4; 8 positions match TRBD1. Germline lookup yields CDR1 LNHDA and CDR2 SQIVND (reference sequence). The CDR3 length is 17 residues. V shed 5 bases, J shed 4 bases, and the junction held 13 bases outside the gene matches. CDR3 sequence: CASSPPGGGSSKNIQYF. Here the CDR3 DNA reads TGTGCCAGTAGTCCCCCAGGGGGCGGATCTTCTAAAAACATTCAGTACTTC.

The table lists this clonotype with a count of one. The gene calls are TRBV13 and TRBJ2-7; 9 positions match TRBD1. In germline, CDR1 is PRHDT, CDR2 FYEKMQ (reference sequence). This CDR3 comprises 15 residues. J gave up 7 bases and V 5 bases, and 12 bases lay outside the gene matches. In DNA form, the CDR3 reads TGTGCCAGCAGCCCGGACTCACAGGGGGCGAATGAGCAGTACTTC. Translation: CASSPDSQGANEQYF.

This clonotype appeared many times. The chain employs TRBV18 and TRBJ1-1; D gene uncertain. CDR1 is KGHSH and CDR2 is LQKENI in the germline V gene. The CDR3 runs 15 residues. Trimming removed 2 bases from V and 2 bases from J, with 12 bases in between. The CDR3 DNA reads as TGTGCCAGCTCACCAAAACACGGCACAAACACTGAAGCTTTCTTT. It encodes CASSPKHGTNTEAFF.

This chain uses TRBV7-3 with TRBJ1-1; D perhaps matches TRBD1 (5 bases). Germline CDR1 reads SGHTA; CDR2 reads FQGTGA. V was cut by 5 bases and J by 1 base, with 17 bases left in between. The CDR3 totals 16 residues. CDR3 sequence: CASSRNGRVKNTEAFF. In DNA form, the CDR3 reads TGTGCCAGCAGCCGCAACGGCAGGGTTAAGAACACTGAAGCTTTCTTT.

This clonotype occurred a few times. This sequence joins TRBV9 and TRBJ1-2; D uncertain. Germline V gives CDR1 SGDLS, CDR2 YYNGEE. Trimming left V 5 bases short and J 4 bases short, with 15 bases between. The CDR3 runs 14 residues. CDR3 sequence reads: CASSFGPEGYGYTF. The CDR3 DNA reads as TGTGCCAGCAGTTTTGGACCGGAGGGCTATGGCTACACCTTC.

The chain links TRBV6-6 to TRBJ1-2, with D unresolved. The V gene lost 0 bases and the J gene lost 6 bases, with 5 bases spanning the gap. The germline V gene has CDR1 MNHNY and CDR2 SVGAGI (reference sequence). CDR3 size: 12 residues. The CDR3 sequence is CASSYSRDGYTF. The CDR3 bases are TGTGCCAGCAGTTACTCGAGGGATGGCTACACCTTC.

The rearrangement joins TRBV6-1 to TRBJ1-1; D uncertain. The V gene lost 7 bases and the J gene lost 4 bases, with 13 bases spanning the gap. The CDR3 totals 13 residues. Germline lookup yields CDR1 MNHNS and CDR2 SASEGT. The CDR3 coding sequence is TGTGCCAGCAACCTCGAGGCTAGCACTGAAGCTTTCTTT. Translated: CASNLEASTEAFF.

Turning to this clonotype: The CDR3 carries no conserved terminal phenylalanine or tryptophan, so it likely arises from a read error. It is unclear where the CDR3 begins or ends on the DNA, so no DNA is shown, and the CDR3 is as TCRdb lists it. The V gene is TRBV5-4, the J gene TRBJ2-3; TRBD2 reflects the table's D call only, with no check against the DNA. The CDR3 is 10 amino acids in total, end residues counted. Looked up from germline, CDR1 is SGHNT and CDR2 is YYREEE (reference sequence). CDR3 residues: CASSTKREGL.

The chain recombines TRBV7-8 with TRBJ2-1; 7 nucleotides align to TRBD1. With 5 bases clipped from V and 0 bases from J, the junction kept 4 bases outside the gene matches. There are 15 residues in the CDR3. Germline V lookup: CDR1 SGHVS, CDR2 FQNEAQ. CDR3 DNA: TGTGCCAGCAGCGAGGGACAGAGCTCCTACAATGAGCAGTTCTTC. As protein: CASSEGQSSYNEQFF. Filled out from reference TRBV7-8 and TRBJ2-1, the complete variable domain reads GAGVSQSPRYKVAKRGQDVALRCDPISGHVSLFWYQQALGQGPEFLTYFQNEAQLDKSGLPSDRFFAERPEGSVSTLKIQRTQQEDSAVYLCASSEGQSSYNEQFFGPGTRLTVL.

V usage is TRBV6-6 and J usage is TRBJ2-7; D unclear. V was cut by 2 bases and J by 7 bases, with 12 bases left in between. Germline CDR1 MNHNY, CDR2 SVGAGI (reference sequence). The CDR3 totals 13 residues. The CDR3 region is CASSYGTPEEQYF. CDR3 coding DNA: TGTGCCAGCAGTTACGGAACCCCTGAGGAGCAGTACTTC.

Only a few counts were recorded for this clonotype. This chain joins TRBV14 and TRBJ2-5; the match to TRBD2 covers 11 bases. The germline V gene encodes CDR1 SGHDN and CDR2 FVKESK. After removal of 4 bases from V and 4 bases from J, the junction contained 5 bases not matched to a gene. CDR3 length: 15 residues. CDR3 DNA sequence: TGTGCCAGCAGCCTTATAGCGGGAGGGAGAGAGACCCAGTACTTC. Its translation: CASSLIAGGRETQYF.

This chain uses TRBV7-2 with TRBJ2-7; D gene unclear. Germline V gene data show CDR1 as SGHTA and CDR2 as FQGNSA. CDR3 length: 14 amino acids. Trimming took off 1 base at V and 0 bases at J, with 7 bases between the two ends. Written as DNA, the CDR3 is TGTGCCAGCAGCTTAGTACGGAGCTCCTACGAGCAGTACTTC. It encodes CASSLVRSSYEQYF.

The sample holds one count of this clonotype. The chain carries TRBV19 and TRBJ2-3; D is unclear. The CDR3 contains 13 residues. CDR1 is LNHDA and CDR2 is SQIVND in the germline V gene (reference sequence). V lost 7 bases and J 0 bases, leaving 8 bases between the germline ends. CDR3 bases: TGTGCCAGTAATGATGGCAGCACAGATACGCAGTATTTT. Translating it yields CASNDGSTDTQYF. Based on the CDR3 plus reference TRBV19 and TRBJ2-3, the full variable domain is DGGITQSPKYLFRKEGQNVTLSCEQNLNHDAMYWYRQDPGQGLRLIYYSQIVNDFQKGDIAEGYSVSREKKESFPLTVTSAQKNPTAFYLCASNDGSTDTQYFGPGTRLTVL.

This sequence joins TRBV29-1 and TRBJ1-1, with D possibly TRBD1 on 5 matching bases. The CDR3 contains 12 residues. The germline gives CDR1 SQVTM, CDR2 ANQGSEA. V was trimmed by 4 bases and J by 5 bases, leaving 11 bases between them. CDR3 in DNA: TGCAGCGTTGCCCCAGCAGGGACTGAAGCTTTCTTT. Translation: CSVAPAGTEAFF.

The chain has TRBV5-1 and TRBJ1-5, with 9 bases matching TRBD1. CDR3 length equals 16 residues. After removal of 1 base from V and 4 bases from J, the junction contained 6 bases not matched to a gene. CDR1 is SGHRS and CDR2 is YFSETQ in the germline V gene. CDR3: CASSLFPGQGNQPQHF. CDR3 DNA sequence: TGCGCCAGCAGCTTGTTCCCCGGACAGGGGAATCAGCCCCAGCATTTT.